This T cell receptor (beta chain) came from a study of cytomegalovirus exposure and HLA in healthy donors. 13 Jbeta primers and 60 Vbeta primers were used for the PCR. TCRdb keeps only in-frame clones here, not all; method: immunoSEQ multiplex PCR. The sample yields about 140,000 clones, 82% seen once. The length of the CDR3 is 14 residues. Deletions cut 6 bases from V and 5 bases from J, with 14 bases between. Germline V gives CDR1 SNHLY, CDR2 FYNNEI. The sample comprised PBMCs. This chain joins TRBV2 and TRBJ2-1, with D possibly TRBD2 on 6 matching bases. The receptor was isolated from a young man in good health and CMV-seropositive. The chain's CDR3 is CASRAPGDDNEQFF. The DNA for the CDR3 is TGTGCCAGCAGGGCCCCGGGGGATGACAATGAGCAGTTCTTC. The full variable domain, rest sourced from reference TRBV2 and TRBJ2-1, is EPEVTQTPSHQVTQMGQEVILRCVPISNHLYFYWYRQILGQKVEFLVSFYNNEISEKSEIFDDQFSVERPDGSNFTLKIRSTKLEDSAMYFCASRAPGDDNEQFFGPGTRLTVL.